The entry below describes one T cell receptor beta chain. Per the study methods: Estimation of nucleated cell counts was performed using reference gene primer amplification. Profiled with immunoSEQ multiplex PCR; TCRdb holds only in-frame clones, not every one. D and trimming were read from the DNA, whereas the V and J calls and clone size are those reported in that table. Among under 130,000 clones listed, approximately 85% were seen once. This record belongs to a study of blood T cell repertoires in COVID-19. Study information: Samples taken during acute and convalescent COVID-19 were collected in the United States, Italy and Spain. Sources were T cells, B-cell-depleted T cells, or PBMCs; the material itself was cDNA or gDNA.

This CDR3 contains 15 residues. CDR1 LNHDA and CDR2 SQIVND come from the germline V gene (reference sequence). V gave up 6 bases and J gave up 1 base; unmatched junction bases: 3. Sequencing was done on a sample of peripheral blood. This chain uses TRBV19 with TRBJ2-1, with TRBD2 matching 10 bases. This TCR was recovered from a man aged 50-59 years with acute or convalescent COVID-19. The CDR3, as DNA: TGTGCCAGTAGAGCGGGGGGGCTGTCCTACAATGAGCAGTTCTTC. It encodes CASRAGGLSYNEQFF.